A single sample is the source of the 6 T cell receptor beta chains below, sequenced in a study of cytomegalovirus exposure and HLA in healthy donors. PCR used 60 Vbeta primers and 13 Jbeta primers. Profiled with immunoSEQ multiplex PCR; TCRdb holds only in-frame clones, not every one. The data show some 250,000 clones, with roughly four fifths seen just once and about 7.5% held by the top ten. Input material: PBMCs. The receptors come from an older woman in good health and CMV-seropositive.

This clone was seen a single time. The rearrangement uses TRBV11-2 and TRBJ2-1, with D uncertain. Germline V gene sequence: CDR1 SGHAT, CDR2 FQNNGV. V shed 1 base and J shed 4 bases, with 14 bases lying between them. This CDR3 contains 16 residues. The CDR3 bases are TGTGCCAGCAGCTTAGTACTCGCCGTTGTTTACAATGAGCAGTTCTTC. The encoded protein is CASSLVLAVVYNEQFF.

The chain has TRBV27 and TRBJ2-1; weak D call: TRBD1 (5 bases). V was shortened by 3 bases and J by 6 bases, with 9 bases between the two germline ends. Germline CDR1 is MNHEY and CDR2 is SMNVEV (reference sequence). This CDR3 comprises 13 residues. Here the CDR3 DNA reads TGTGCCAGCAGTTTTAGTGGGGCCAATGAGCAGTTCTTC. Protein sequence: CASSFSGANEQFF.

The chain joins TRBV28 to TRBJ2-7; 9 nucleotides line up with TRBD2. The CDR3 covers 13 residues. The J segment lost 5 bases and the V segment lost 7 bases, leaving 6 bases of the junction unmatched. Germline CDR1 and CDR2: MDHEN and SYDVKM. CDR3 coding DNA: TGTGCCAGCAATAGCGGGAGTTCCAACGAGCAGTACTTC. This gives the protein CASNSGSSNEQYF.

The chain carries TRBV6-6 and TRBJ2-5; D unclear. The J call may be wrong; the DNA end is better matched by TRBJ2-7. This CDR3 has 13 residues. The V gene's germline CDR1 is MNHNY and CDR2 SVGAGI (reference sequence). The CDR3 coding sequence is TGTGCCAGCAGCCTTTCCCGGTCCTACGAGCAGTACTTC. Translation gives CASSLSRSYEQYF.

The CDR3 DNA follows: TGTGCCAGCAGCATAAGACAGGGGTTTGGCTACACCTTC. Protein sequence: CASSIRQGFGYTF. V gene TRBV9 combines with J gene TRBJ1-2; 8 nucleotides line up with TRBD1. Germline CDR1 is SGDLS and CDR2 is YYNGEE. V lost 4 bases and J lost 7; bases outside the gene matches: 6. The CDR3 extends over 13 amino acids.

The chain couples TRBV19 to TRBJ2-7, with a possible D match to TRBD1 (6 bases). Deletions cut 3 bases from V and 2 bases from J, with 8 bases between. CDR3 length: 13 residues. From germline, CDR1 is LNHDA and CDR2 SQIVND (reference sequence). CDR3 bases: TGTGCCAGTAGTATGGACAGCACCTACGAGCAGTACTTC. The encoded protein is CASSMDSTYEQYF.